This is a list of T cell receptor beta chains from one sample in a study of cytomegalovirus exposure and HLA in healthy donors. Profiled with immunoSEQ multiplex PCR; TCRdb holds only in-frame clones, not every one. The repertoire holds about 100,000 clones, with about 80% as singletons. The sequenced sample consisted of PBMCs. The receptors stem from a man aged 35 to 55 in good health and CMV-seronegative. Both conserved end residues are part of each CDR3. A D gene is named only where the DNA matches it firmly. A clone size is listed for some rows: how often the clone was seen (once, few, many), or a class if it is expanded.

v_call	j_call	clone_size	d_call	cdr3_aa	cdr3_nt
TRBV18	TRBJ2-1	-	-	CASSPLAPGQLHNEQFF	TGTGCCAGCTCACCCCTCGCCCCCGGACAGCTCCACAATGAGCAGTTCTTC
TRBV5-1	TRBJ1-2	once	-	CASSREGREIYGYTF	TGCGCCAGCAGCCGCGAGGGCAGAGAAATCTATGGCTACACCTTC
TRBV2	TRBJ1-2	-	-	CASSESGRVGYGYTF	TGTGCCAGCAGTGAAAGTGGCAGGGTGGGCTATGGCTACACCTTC
TRBV10-2	TRBJ1-2	-	TRBD1	CASTGTGLYGYTF	TGCGCCAGCACCGGGACAGGGCTTTATGGCTACACCTTC
TRBV6-1	TRBJ2-1	once	TRBD2	CASSEAGGVFGEQFF	TGTGCCAGCAGTGAAGCCGGGGGGGTTTTCGGCGAGCAGTTCTTC
TRBV2	TRBJ2-1	few	TRBD2	CASTPRSGTITDEQFF	TGTGCCAGCACTCCTCGGTCCGGGACTATCACCGATGAGCAGTTCTTC
TRBV7-9	TRBJ1-4	-	-	CSSSLGDEKLFF	TGTTCCAGCAGCTTGGGCGATGAAAAACTGTTTTTT
TRBV29-1	TRBJ2-3	-	TRBD1	CSSRTGAITDTQYF	TGCAGCTCCCGGACAGGGGCGATCACAGATACGCAGTATTTT
TRBV7-9	TRBJ1-2	once	-	CASSPGQRYGYTF	TGTGCCAGCAGCCCGGGACAACGCTATGGCTACACCTTC
TRBV19	TRBJ2-2	-	-	CATRPGTGELFF	TGTGCCACTAGGCCGGGCACCGGGGAGCTGTTTTTT
TRBV4-3	TRBJ2-5	-	-	CASSQDQGGETQYF	TGCGCCAGCAGCCAAGATCAGGGAGGCGAGACCCAGTACTTC
TRBV7-9	TRBJ1-3	few	-	CASSLGGGLEGNTIYF	TGTGCCAGCAGCTTAGGGGGGGGGCTCGAAGGAAACACCATATATTTT
TRBV7-9	TRBJ1-1	-	-	CSSSLARGFSRAFF	TGTTCCAGCAGCTTAGCGAGGGGGTTCTCGCGAGCTTTCTTT
TRBV6-1	TRBJ2-1	-	-	CASSPGGYHNEQFF	TGTGCCAGCAGCCCAGGGGGGTACCACAATGAGCAGTTCTTC
TRBV20-1	TRBJ1-4	-	-	CSGRTNEKLFF	TGCAGTGGGAGAACTAATGAAAAACTGTTTTTT
TRBV9	TRBJ2-5	few	-	CASSRRELETQYF	TGTGCCAGCAGCCGCCGAGAGCTAGAGACCCAGTACTTC
TRBV4-3	TRBJ1-5	-	TRBD1	CASSQSWTGGVSGQPQHF	TGCGCCAGCAGCCAATCCTGGACAGGGGGCGTATCGGGTCAGCCCCAGCATTTT
TRBV11-2	TRBJ2-2	-	TRBD2	CASRVVAGAPGELFF	TGTGCCAGCAGGGTGGTAGCGGGGGCCCCCGGGGAGCTGTTTTTT
TRBV9	TRBJ2-3	-	-	CASHGGAGTDTQYF	TGTGCCTCCCATGGGGGGGCCGGGACAGATACGCAGTATTTT
TRBV7-2	TRBJ1-1	once	-	CASSFTLTVFAEAFF	TGTGCCAGCAGCTTTACCCTGACAGTTTTCGCTGAAGCTTTCTTT
TRBV28	TRBJ1-1	-	TRBD1	CASTPSGTVNTEAFF	TGTGCCAGCACCCCATCCGGGACAGTGAACACTGAAGCTTTCTTT
TRBV2	TRBJ2-2	once	TRBD1	CASRGTDQYNGELFF	TGTGCCAGCAGAGGGACAGACCAATACAACGGGGAGCTGTTTTTT
TRBV5-1	TRBJ1-3	once	-	CASSREDIAGNTIYF	TGCGCCAGCAGCCGCGAAGACATAGCTGGAAACACCATATATTTT
TRBV11-2	TRBJ2-5	-	TRBD2	CASSSGLAGVFQETQYF	TGTGCCAGCAGCTCGGGACTAGCGGGGGTGTTCCAAGAGACCCAGTACTTC
TRBV11-1	TRBJ2-7	-	TRBD2	CASSSVAGGEQYF	TGTGCCAGCAGCTCGGTGGCGGGGGGCGAGCAGTACTTC
TRBV5-1	TRBJ2-1	once	TRBD2	CASMASGMGDEQFF	TGCGCCAGCATGGCTAGCGGGATGGGGGATGAGCAGTTCTTC
TRBV30	TRBJ1-5	-	-	CAWSPGNQPQHF	TGTGCCTGGAGCCCAGGGAATCAGCCCCAGCATTTT
TRBV18	TRBJ1-4	few	TRBD1	CASSPRDRGEELFF	TGTGCCAGCTCACCACGGGACAGAGGAGAGGAACTGTTTTTT
TRBV6-4	TRBJ2-2	-	-	CATSRGRSNTGELFF	TGTGCCACCTCTCGTGGCAGATCGAACACCGGGGAGCTGTTTTTT